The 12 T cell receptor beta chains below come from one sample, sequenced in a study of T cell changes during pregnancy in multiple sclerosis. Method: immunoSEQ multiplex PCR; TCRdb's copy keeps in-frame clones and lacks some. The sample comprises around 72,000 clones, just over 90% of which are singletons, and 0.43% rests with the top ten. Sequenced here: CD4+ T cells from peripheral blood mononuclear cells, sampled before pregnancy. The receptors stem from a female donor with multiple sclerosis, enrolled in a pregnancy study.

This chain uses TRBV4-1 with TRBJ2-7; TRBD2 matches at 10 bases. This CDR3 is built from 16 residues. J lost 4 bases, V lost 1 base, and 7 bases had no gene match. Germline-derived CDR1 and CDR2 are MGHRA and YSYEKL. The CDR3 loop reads CASSQVMLAGVYEQYF. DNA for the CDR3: TGCGCCAGCAGCCAAGTTATGCTAGCGGGAGTGTACGAGCAGTACTTC.

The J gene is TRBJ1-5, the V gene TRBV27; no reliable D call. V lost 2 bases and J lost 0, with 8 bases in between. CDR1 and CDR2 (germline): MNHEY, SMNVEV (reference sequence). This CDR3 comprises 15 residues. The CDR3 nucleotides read TGTGCCAGCAGTTTAACATATTATAGCAATCAGCCCCAGCATTTT. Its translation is CASSLTYYSNQPQHF.

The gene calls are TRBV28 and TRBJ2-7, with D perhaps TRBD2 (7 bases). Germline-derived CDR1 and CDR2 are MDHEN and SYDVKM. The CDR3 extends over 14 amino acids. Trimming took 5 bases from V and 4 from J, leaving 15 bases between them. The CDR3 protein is CASSVGGGRYEQYF. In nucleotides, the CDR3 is TGTGCCAGCAGTGTAGGGGGAGGGCGGTACGAGCAGTACTTC.

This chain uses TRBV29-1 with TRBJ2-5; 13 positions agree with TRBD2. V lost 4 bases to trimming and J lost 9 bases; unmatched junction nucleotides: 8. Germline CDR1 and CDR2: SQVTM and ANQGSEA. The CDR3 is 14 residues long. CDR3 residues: CSVAGLAGAGAQYF. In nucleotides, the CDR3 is TGCAGCGTTGCAGGACTAGCGGGAGCCGGGGCCCAGTACTTC.

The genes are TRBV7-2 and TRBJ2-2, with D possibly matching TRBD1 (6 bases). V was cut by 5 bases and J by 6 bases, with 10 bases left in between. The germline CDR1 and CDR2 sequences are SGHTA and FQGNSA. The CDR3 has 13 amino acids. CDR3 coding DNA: TGTGCCAGCAGCGCCAGGGGAGCCGGGGAGCTGTTTTTT. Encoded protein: CASSARGAGELFF.

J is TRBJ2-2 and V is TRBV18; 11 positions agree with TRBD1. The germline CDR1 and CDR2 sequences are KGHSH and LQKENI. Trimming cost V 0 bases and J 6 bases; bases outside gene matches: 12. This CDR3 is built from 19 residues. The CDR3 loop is CASSPPRTGTGGRPGELFF. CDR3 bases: TGTGCCAGCTCACCACCAAGGACCGGGACAGGGGGACGGCCCGGGGAGCTGTTTTTT.

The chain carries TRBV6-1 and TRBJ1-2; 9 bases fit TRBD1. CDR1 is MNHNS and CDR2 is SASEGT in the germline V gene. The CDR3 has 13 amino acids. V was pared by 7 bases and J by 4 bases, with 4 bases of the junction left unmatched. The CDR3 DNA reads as TGTGCCAGCATCCCGACAGGGGGCTATGGCTACACCTTC. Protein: CASIPTGGYGYTF.

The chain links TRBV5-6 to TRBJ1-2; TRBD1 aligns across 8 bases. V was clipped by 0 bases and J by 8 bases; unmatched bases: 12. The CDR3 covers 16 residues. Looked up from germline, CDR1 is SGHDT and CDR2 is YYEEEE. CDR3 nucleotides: TGTGCCAGCAGCTTGGCGAACTTCGGACAGGGCAGAGGCTACACCTTC. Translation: CASSLANFGQGRGYTF.

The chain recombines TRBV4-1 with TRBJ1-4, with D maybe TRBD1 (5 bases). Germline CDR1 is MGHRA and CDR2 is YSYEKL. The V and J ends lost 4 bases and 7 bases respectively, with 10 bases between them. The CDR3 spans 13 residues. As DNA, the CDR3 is TGCGCCAGCAGCCCGACAGTGGGTGAAAAACTGTTTTTT. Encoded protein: CASSPTVGEKLFF.

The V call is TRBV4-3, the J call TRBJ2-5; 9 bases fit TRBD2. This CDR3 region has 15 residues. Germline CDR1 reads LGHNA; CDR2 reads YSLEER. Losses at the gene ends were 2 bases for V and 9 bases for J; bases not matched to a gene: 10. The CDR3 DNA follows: TGCGCCAGCAGCCAAAAGCGGGGGGCAGGGTGGGCCCAGTACTTC. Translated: CASSQKRGAGWAQYF.

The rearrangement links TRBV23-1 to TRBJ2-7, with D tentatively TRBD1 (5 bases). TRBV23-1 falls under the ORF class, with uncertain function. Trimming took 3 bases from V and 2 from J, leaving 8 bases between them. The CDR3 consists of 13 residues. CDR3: CASSQGPTYEQYF. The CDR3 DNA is TGCGCCAGCAGTCAGGGGCCAACCTACGAGCAGTACTTC.

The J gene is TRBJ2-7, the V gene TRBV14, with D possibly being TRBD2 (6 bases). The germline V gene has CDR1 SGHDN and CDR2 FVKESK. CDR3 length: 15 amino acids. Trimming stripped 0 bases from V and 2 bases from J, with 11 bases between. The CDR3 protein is CASSQDLGLPYEQYF. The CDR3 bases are TGTGCCAGCAGCCAAGATCTCGGACTACCCTACGAGCAGTACTTC.